This T cell receptor beta chain is drawn from a study of blood T cells in healthy people across ages (dated by TCRdb to the mid-2010s). For the study in its entirety: In model experiments, template switching captured roughly one uniquely barcoded TCR beta cDNA molecule for every two T cells. Using deep sequencing normalized with unique cDNA molecular identifiers, the study measured how TCR beta repertoire diversity changes with age. The donors were split into four age groups: young (average about 16 years), middle-aged (about 40), aged (approximately 60) and long-lived (approximately 89). To avoid experimental bias, donors of different ages were distributed randomly across sequencing lanes. Using the same blood draw, the study looked at two additional independent replicas of 1 million unique cDNA reads for two donors, one aged 18 to 30 and the other aged 80 or older. Summary of the overall study and its limitations: Observed TCR beta diversity per million T cells fell roughly linearly with age, and a significant reduction was already apparent by age approximately 40. Compared with the aged group, more naive CD4+ T cells, fewer expanded clones and increased TCR diversity were shown by the long-lived group, suggesting age selection. Because the CMV infection status of the donors was unknown, age-related changes in expanded clonotypes may potentially have been confounded. Because profiling used bulk unsorted PBMCs, naive and antigen-experienced compartments could not be compared conclusively. Estimates of total diversity from one million sequenced T cells were regarded as lower bounds and underestimates. A strong correlation was found between observed TCR beta diversity and the percentage of naive T cells measured by flow cytometry.

Systemically healthy Caucasian individuals from Russia, 35 to 40 in total and aged roughly 6 to 95 years, were included as donors. Each donor gave ten milliliters of peripheral blood, collected into EDTA-treated Vacutainer tubes. Ficoll-Paque density-gradient centrifugation was used to isolate PBMCs, with at least 7 million per sample. Trizol reagent was used to extract total RNA from PBMCs, with at least 6 micrograms per sample. For every donor, an aliquot of PBMCs went through flow cytometry to measure the percentages of naive CD45RAhigh/CD27high T cells. Library construction relied on 5' RACE. The sample was run on an Illumina HiSeq 2500. The second PCR ran for roughly 6 to 11 cycles and used a J-beta primer mix along with a sample-barcoded 5' primer. A unique molecular identifier was introduced onto each TCR beta cDNA molecule by a template-switch 5' adaptor carrying 12 random nucleotides. Each sample yielded at least 2.5 million CDR3-containing paired-end reads. First-strand cDNA synthesis was performed from all RNA using the Mint cDNA synthesis kit, with priming by a TRBC-specific oligonucleotide. After uracil-DNA glycosylase treatment, a first 18-cycle PCR used universal primers M1SS and BC2_uni_R on all cDNA. The authors' pipeline ran thus. Normalization of each sample was performed by random selection of 1 million high-quality reads, each carrying a distinct molecular identifier. Reads with shared molecular identifiers were discarded instead of being binned into consensus sequences. CDR3 identification, clonotype clustering and error correction used MiTCR with a Q25 quality threshold and the strictest error-elimination algorithm. A nonparametric unseen species model using Euler transformation provided a lower-bound estimate of total TCR beta diversity. Using fastp trimming at Q25 and MiXCR clonotype assembly, TCRdb reanalyzed the public sequencing data and kept in-frame beta chains. Here each entry gathers all rows of one CDR3 protein and keeps the most common genes and DNA. These V and J calls originate from TCRdb's pipeline instead of the authors' own analysis. The sample records a few hundred thousand distinct CDR3 sequences, 25% to 30% of which are singletons. 15% to 20% of the sample is in the top ten clones.

To note about this clonotype: This receptor's antigen is unknown. No base quality information exists; no much larger clone differs at one position.

The CDR3 runs 14 residues from the cysteine to the phenylalanine. Only the CDR3 DNA is retained, 42 bases long and in frame from the first base. Unmatched junction bases come to 10, with V trimmed by 6 bases and J by 4 bases. The CDR1 and CDR2 encoded by the germline V gene (reference sequence) are DFQATT and SNEGSKA. The origin of this receptor is a woman aged 70-85 years in good health. The sequence links TRBV20-1 to TRBJ2-7; the junction holds 9 bases that match TRBD2. The sequenced sample consisted of blood. CDR3 reads: CSARPVAGAYEQYF. The base sequence is TGCAGTGCGAGACCAGTAGCGGGAGCGTACGAGCAGTACTTC.